Listed here are 13 T cell receptor beta chains from one sample, sequenced in a study of shared clonotypes between healthy human individuals. Assay used: immunoSEQ multiplex PCR; TCRdb lists only in-frame clones, some missing. The sample contains 400,000 to 550,000 clones, around 80% of which appear only once. What was sequenced was PBMCs. All receptors come from a woman aged 40-49 years in good health. Some clones in this sample may be carry-over from other donors' samples.

As to this clone: Within the sample, other DNA sequences also encode this same CDR3. V usage is TRBV7-2 and J usage is TRBJ2-7; TRBD2 matches at 11 bases. CDR3 length equals 15 residues. Germline CDR1 and CDR2: SGHTA and FQGNSA. V shed 5 bases, J shed 3 bases, and the junction held 6 bases outside the gene matches. CDR3 amino acids: CASSLGTSGSYEQYF. The CDR3, as DNA: TGTGCCAGCAGCCTAGGTACTAGCGGGAGCTACGAGCAGTACTTC.

This clone was recorded only once. The CDR3 nucleotides read TGTGCCAGCAGCAAAACGAGACCCACCCAGAACACTGAAGCTTTCTTT. Protein: CASSKTRPTQNTEAFF. The chain employs TRBV21-1 and TRBJ1-1. TRBV21-1 is shown as a pseudogene. The CDR3 has 16 amino acids.

DNA of the CDR3: TGTGCCAGCAGTACTAGCCGGCACAATGAGCAGTTCTTC. Its protein product is CASSTSRHNEQFF. The V gene is TRBV6-4, the J gene TRBJ2-1; TRBD2 is a possible D gene (6 bases). In germline, CDR1 is MRHNA, CDR2 SNTAGT. The CDR3 has 13 amino acids. V was cut by 5 bases and J by 5 bases, with 10 bases left in between.

In its sample, this clone was seen once. This chain connects TRBV5-4 to TRBJ2-1; TRBD2 matches 8 bases. The CDR3 is 14 residues long. CDR1 SGHNT and CDR2 YYREEE come from the germline V gene (reference sequence). Trimming cost V 2 bases and J 6 bases; bases outside gene matches: 4. CDR3 sequence reads: CASSFPGLGNEQFF. In nucleotides, the CDR3 is TGTGCCAGCAGCTTCCCGGGACTAGGCAATGAGCAGTTCTTC.

The rearrangement uses TRBV11-2 and TRBJ2-5, with a possible D match to TRBD1 (6 bases). Trimming removed 5 bases from V and 5 bases from J, with 12 bases in between. The CDR3 extends over 13 amino acids. The germline V gene has CDR1 SGHAT and CDR2 FQNNGV. CDR3 sequence reads: CASSVQGSETQYF. DNA of the CDR3: TGTGCCAGCAGCGTACAGGGATCGGAGACCCAGTACTTC.

The chain is built from TRBV5-1 and TRBJ2-7; no clear D gene. V was cut by 0 bases and J by 2 bases, with 15 bases left in between. In germline, CDR1 is SGHRS, CDR2 YFSETQ. The CDR3 has 16 amino acids. DNA for the CDR3: TGCGCCAGCAGCTTGGCCCCAGCGCCCCCGACCTACGAGCAGTACTTC. It is translated as CASSLAPAPPTYEQYF.

This clone was detected only once. The chain joins TRBV5-5 to TRBJ2-3; the D is unclear. This CDR3 comprises 16 residues. Per the germline V gene, CDR1 is SGHKS and CDR2 is YYEKEE (reference sequence). V was clipped by 4 bases and J by 4 bases, with 19 bases between them. The CDR3 sequence: CASSPRSSVLADTQYF. The DNA for the CDR3 is TGTGCCAGCAGCCCCAGGTCCAGTGTCCTCGCAGATACGCAGTATTTT.

This sequence joins TRBV5-5 and TRBJ2-2; 15 nucleotides line up with TRBD2. V dropped 5 bases and J dropped 6; count of bases not matched to a gene: 14. There are 19 residues in the CDR3. Germline V gene data show CDR1 as SGHKS and CDR2 as YYEKEE (reference sequence). CDR3 amino acids: CASRPGLAGGNPRPGELFF. CDR3 nucleotide sequence: TGTGCCAGCAGACCCGGACTAGCGGGAGGGAACCCACGCCCCGGGGAGCTGTTTTTT.

On this clone itself: Germline is not matched at one junction end, which may reflect a read error. The rearrangement links TRBV7-7 to TRBJ1-3; 7 bases align to TRBD1. The germline V gene encodes CDR1 SSHAT and CDR2 FNYEAQ (reference sequence). This CDR3 comprises 16 residues. The chain's CDR3 is CASSGTDTFSGNTIYF. CDR3 sequence (DNA): TGTGCTAGCAGCGGGACAGATACTTTCTCTGGAAACACCATATATTTT.

The rearrangement uses TRBV6-4 and TRBJ1-1; a weak D match, TRBD1 (6 bases). V dropped 7 bases and J dropped 0 bases, with 15 bases sitting between them. In germline, CDR1 is MRHNA, CDR2 SNTAGT. CDR3 length equals 15 residues. CDR3 nucleotides: TGTGCCAGCAAAACCGAGGACAGTTTGAACACTGAAGCTTTCTTT. This translates into CASKTEDSLNTEAFF.

The genes are TRBV19 and TRBJ1-2, with D possibly matching TRBD1 (5 bases). CDR3 size: 13 residues. The germline V gene has CDR1 LNHDA and CDR2 SQIVND (reference sequence). V dropped 4 bases and J dropped 5 bases, with 11 bases sitting between them. As DNA, the CDR3 is TGTGCCAGTAGTACCGGGACCTCTTATGGCTACACCTTC. It translates to CASSTGTSYGYTF.

The chain recombines TRBV10-2 with TRBJ2-3, with D uncertain. The CDR3 is made up of 14 amino acids. The V gene's germline CDR1 is WSHSY and CDR2 SAAADI. Between the trimmed V and J ends, which lost 4 bases and 2 bases, there was a span of 10 bases. The CDR3 is CASSGHDATDTQYF. The DNA of the CDR3 is TGCGCCAGCAGTGGGCATGACGCCACAGATACGCAGTATTTT.

DNA for the CDR3: TGCGCCAGCAGCCAAGATCTCGGACAGGGGATAAACACCGGGGAGCTGTTTTTT. Translation gives CASSQDLGQGINTGELFF. V gene TRBV4-3 combines with J gene TRBJ2-2; the match to TRBD1 covers 9 bases. Germline V gene sequence: CDR1 LGHNA, CDR2 YSLEER. The ends lost 0 bases at V and 2 bases at J; junction bases unmatched: 7. The CDR3 loop spans 18 amino acids.